One and the same sample provided the 24 T cell receptor beta chains below, sequenced in a study of vaccination effects on CD4 cells after COVID-19. Antigen specificity for these receptors is unknown. TCRdb's table, derived via immunoSEQ multiplex PCR, lists solely in-frame clones and lacks some. Of under 55,000 clones in the sample, roughly 70% were seen once. After less than twelve days in culture, the CD4+ T cells were isolated. Every participant took two doses of the BNT162b2 or mRNA-1273 vaccine. The sample consisted of CD4+ T cells from PBMCs cultured without peptide, taken after COVID-19 vaccination. All receptors come from a human donor who received a COVID-19 vaccine.

The gene calls are TRBV7-7 and TRBJ2-2; TRBD2 matches at 10 bases. Germline V gene sequence: CDR1 SSHAT, CDR2 FNYEAQ (reference sequence). The ends lost 1 base at V and 0 bases at J; junction bases unmatched: 2. This CDR3 contains 17 residues. As DNA, the CDR3 is TGTGCCAGCAGCTTAGGTCTAGCGGGGGCGAACACCGGGGAGCTGTTTTTT. Translated: CASSLGLAGANTGELFF.

The chain carries TRBV29-1 and TRBJ1-5, with 9 positions matching TRBD1. Trimming cost V 6 bases and J 7 bases; bases outside gene matches: 4. Germline V gene lookup returns CDR1 SQVTM and CDR2 ANQGSEA. The CDR3 length is 12 residues. CDR3 in DNA: TGCAGCGTAGGACAGGGGCGACAGCCCCAGCATTTT. It translates to CSVGQGRQPQHF.

The gene calls are TRBV30 and TRBJ2-3; D is perhaps TRBD2 (6 bases). CDR3 length equals 14 residues. In germline, CDR1 is GTSNPN, CDR2 SVGIG (reference sequence). Trimming cost V 4 bases and J 4 bases, with 15 bases left between them. The CDR3 loop is CAWMAPGGADTQYF. The CDR3 bases are TGTGCCTGGATGGCCCCTGGCGGGGCAGATACGCAGTATTTT.

The chain couples TRBV6-2 or TRBV6-3 to TRBJ2-1; D may be TRBD2 (5 bases). The V gene lost 6 bases and the J gene lost 1 base, with 19 bases spanning the gap. The CDR3 covers 17 residues. Germline V gives CDR1 MNHEY, CDR2 SVGEGT. This chain's CDR3 is CASSPNWWAGSYNEQFF. The CDR3 region has the DNA TGTGCCAGCAGCCCCAATTGGTGGGCGGGTTCCTACAATGAGCAGTTCTTC.

This clone was seen just once. V is TRBV4-1 and J is TRBJ2-7; 8 bases line up with TRBD1. There are 14 residues in the CDR3. The J segment lost 7 bases and the V segment lost 1 base, leaving 6 bases of the junction unmatched. Looked up from germline, CDR1 is MGHRA and CDR2 is YSYEKL. The CDR3 sequence: CASSQAGQVREQYF. In nucleotides, the CDR3 is TGCGCCAGCAGCCAAGCGGGACAGGTCCGAGAGCAGTACTTC.

The rearrangement links TRBV27 to TRBJ2-2; maybe TRBD2 (6 bases). The V and J ends lost 2 bases and 5 bases respectively, with 15 bases between them. Germline V lookup: CDR1 MNHEY, CDR2 SMNVEV (reference sequence). CDR3 length equals 16 residues. CDR3 sequence: CASSLGWGDGTGELFF. The CDR3 region has the DNA TGTGCCAGCAGTTTAGGGTGGGGGGACGGGACCGGGGAGCTGTTTTTT.

This clone was seen a single time. This chain links TRBV4-1 with TRBJ2-5, with 9 bases identical to TRBD1. Germline values: CDR1 MGHRA, CDR2 YSYEKL. Losses at the gene ends were 1 base for V and 5 bases for J; bases not matched to a gene: 5. This CDR3 has 15 residues. Here the CDR3 DNA reads TGCGCCAGCAGCCAAGTGGGACAGGGATGGGAGACCCAGTACTTC. It yields the protein CASSQVGQGWETQYF.

CDR3: CASSDSGANVLTF. CDR3 in DNA: TGTGCCAGCTCTGACTCTGGGGCCAACGTCCTGACTTTC. The chain employs TRBV9 and TRBJ2-6; D unclear. The germline V gene encodes CDR1 SGDLS and CDR2 YYNGEE. The CDR3 length is 13 residues. Trimming shortened V by 7 bases and J by 0 bases, and 5 bases separated the two germline ends.

V and J are TRBV7-6 and TRBJ1-6, with 7 nucleotides matching TRBD1. Trimming at V came to 4 bases and at J to 5 bases, leaving 2 bases not matched to a gene. Per germline, CDR1 SGHVS and CDR2 FNYEAQ. The CDR3 length is 14 residues. The CDR3 DNA reads TGTGCCAGCAGCTCCGGGACAGATAATTCACCCCTCCACTTT. This sequence encodes CASSSGTDNSPLHF.

The rearrangement uses TRBV19 and TRBJ1-1; 8 nucleotides line up with TRBD1. Germline lookup yields CDR1 LNHDA and CDR2 SQIVND (reference sequence). The CDR3 sequence is 14 residues long. V shed 6 bases and J 3 bases; nucleotides not matched to a gene: 6. The CDR3 DNA follows: TGTGCCAGTAGCAACCAGGGGGCGTACACTGAAGCTTTCTTT. Protein: CASSNQGAYTEAFF.

The chain employs TRBV3-1 (or the pseudogene TRBV3-2) and TRBJ2-5; no reliable D call. Per germline, CDR1 LGHDT and CDR2 YNNKEL (reference sequence). This CDR3 is 11 amino acids long. Trimming cost V 4 bases and J 5 bases, with 5 bases left between them. The CDR3 reads CASSLRETQYF. Here the CDR3 DNA reads TGTGCCAGCAGCCTGAGGGAGACCCAGTACTTC.

The chain recombines TRBV2 with TRBJ2-7; weak D call: TRBD1 (6 bases). In germline, CDR1 is SNHLY, CDR2 FYNNEI. Trimming took off 3 bases at V and 4 bases at J, with 13 bases between the two ends. This CDR3 is built from 14 residues. This chain's CDR3 is CASSEQGSEYEQYF. The CDR3 bases are TGTGCCAGCAGTGAGCAGGGGTCTGAATACGAGCAGTACTTC.

This chain connects TRBV5-1 to TRBJ2-7; either TRBD1 or TRBD2 may fit D (7 bases each). Germline CDR1 is SGHRS and CDR2 is YFSETQ. The CDR3 has 16 residues. Between the trimmed V and J ends, which lost 7 bases and 7 bases, there was a span of 27 bases. CDR3 residues: CASQGGVAGSRGEQYF. Written as DNA, the CDR3 is TGCGCCAGCCAGGGGGGAGTAGCGGGCTCGAGAGGGGAGCAGTACTTC.

This clone has a handful of counts. This chain joins TRBV5-1 and TRBJ2-7; D possibly corresponds to TRBD1 (5 bases). The germline CDR1 and CDR2 sequences are SGHRS and YFSETQ. V gave up 5 bases and J gave up 12 bases, with 15 bases separating them. This CDR3 has 11 amino acids. This chain's CDR3 is CASSYARVSYF. Here the CDR3 DNA reads TGCGCCAGCAGTTACGCCAGGGTATCGTACTTC.

This chain joins TRBV6-1 and TRBJ1-2; tentative D call: TRBD1 (6 bases). Between the trimmed V and J ends, which lost 1 base and 1 base, there was a span of 10 bases. Germline V gene sequence: CDR1 MNHNS, CDR2 SASEGT. CDR3 size: 15 residues. The CDR3, as DNA: TGTGCCAGCAGTGAAGGGGACAAATATAACTATGGCTACACCTTC. This codes for CASSEGDKYNYGYTF.

The chain couples TRBV23-1 to TRBJ2-7; D call uncertain. TRBV23-1 is treated as an ORF (open reading frame) with a function not yet certain. Between the trimmed V and J ends, which lost 4 bases and 6 bases, there was a span of 16 bases. The CDR3 spans 14 residues. CDR3 nucleotides: TGCGCCAGCAGTCCCTCCGGACCATCGTCCGAGCAGTACTTC. Amino acids: CASSPSGPSSEQYF.

This rearrangement joins TRBV6-5 to TRBJ2-7; TRBD2 matches at 7 bases. J gave up 0 bases and V 6 bases, and 5 bases lay outside the gene matches. Germline lookup yields CDR1 MNHEY and CDR2 SVGAGI. CDR3 size: 14 residues. DNA of the CDR3: TGTGCCAGCAGCCGGGGGGTTTTCTCCTACGAGCAGTACTTC. This translates into CASSRGVFSYEQYF.

V usage is TRBV10-3 and J usage is TRBJ2-6; the D gene could be TRBD1 or TRBD2 (7 bases each). The CDR3 runs 18 residues. The ends were cut back, 5 bases at V and 0 bases at J, with 17 bases in the middle. Germline assignment: CDR1 ENHRY and CDR2 SYGVKD. CDR3 residues: CAISQGGTVSSGANVLTF. In DNA, the CDR3 is TGTGCCATCAGTCAGGGGGGGACAGTGAGCTCTGGGGCCAACGTCCTGACTTTC.

This clone was picked up a small number of times. The chain employs TRBV2 and TRBJ1-3; possibly TRBD1 for D (6 bases). This CDR3 is 15 amino acids long. Trimming pared 7 bases from V and 0 bases from J, leaving 13 bases between. Germline CDR1 reads SNHLY; CDR2 reads FYNNEI. The CDR3 here is CASTRDTSSGNTIYF. CDR3 DNA: TGTGCCAGCACTAGGGACACCTCCTCTGGAAACACCATATATTTT.

The J gene is TRBJ2-5, the V gene TRBV10-1; 11 bases line up with TRBD2. V gave up 3 bases and J gave up 0 bases; unmatched junction bases: 6. CDR3 length equals 17 residues. Germline CDR1 WNHNN, CDR2 SYGVQD (reference sequence). The CDR3 DNA follows: TGCGCCAGCAGTGATGCGGCTAGCGGGGGGCACCAAGAGACCCAGTACTTC. It encodes CASSDAASGGHQETQYF.

The CDR3 protein is CASSMQAGANVLTF. The CDR3 bases are TGTGCCAGTAGTATGCAAGCTGGGGCCAACGTCCTGACTTTC. The chain is built from TRBV19 and TRBJ2-6; D not resolved. Trimming left V 3 bases short and J 2 bases short, with 5 bases between. The CDR3 consists of 14 residues. Per the germline V gene, CDR1 is LNHDA and CDR2 is SQIVND (reference sequence).

J is TRBJ2-4 and V is TRBV2; no firm D call. Germline V gene data show CDR1 as SNHLY and CDR2 as FYNNEI. This CDR3 has 14 amino acids. V lost 7 bases, J lost 0 bases, and 10 bases lay in between. The CDR3 DNA reads TGTGCCAGCAACCCAGGCCTAGCCAAAAACATTCAGTACTTC. Translating gives CASNPGLAKNIQYF.

V gene TRBV5-1 combines with J gene TRBJ2-4; TRBD2 matches at 8 bases. V was clipped by 0 bases and J by 6 bases; unmatched bases: 5. Per germline, CDR1 SGHRS and CDR2 YFSETQ. The CDR3 runs to 15 residues. CDR3 amino acids: CASSLGARGGNIQYF. In DNA form, the CDR3 reads TGCGCCAGCAGCTTGGGGGCTCGGGGGGGAAACATTCAGTACTTC.

The chain links TRBV4-2 to TRBJ2-1; 12 bases map to TRBD2. V lost 4 bases, J lost 5 bases, and 6 bases stayed unmatched. Germline V gives CDR1 LGHNA, CDR2 YNFKEQ. The CDR3 covers 16 residues. This chain's CDR3 is CASSRSSGGANNEQFF. The CDR3 coding sequence is TGTGCCAGCAGCCGGTCTAGCGGGGGGGCGAACAATGAGCAGTTCTTC.